These T cell receptor beta chains were read from a single sample in a study of CD8+ T cells in alopecia areata. Generated by immunoSEQ multiplex PCR, the TCRdb table keeps only in-frame clones and is missing some. The table has approximately 150,000 clones, 50% to 75% seen once. The sample consisted of CD4+ T cells sorted from blood, taken between weeks 55 and 65, from a patient treated with tofacitinib. The source is a human donor with alopecia areata. CDR3s include the opening cysteine and the closing phenylalanine or tryptophan. Each record gives: J gene, V gene, CDR3 protein.

j_gene: TRBJ2-7; v_gene: TRBV5-8; CDR3aa: CASSFLSVAAARREQYF
j_gene: TRBJ2-3; v_gene: TRBV2; CDR3aa: CASSPTTSGGDTQYF
j_gene: TRBJ2-1; v_gene: TRBV29-1; CDR3aa: CSVDRMGDEQFF
j_gene: TRBJ1-2; v_gene: TRBV7-9; CDR3aa: CASSLSQNYGYTF
j_gene: TRBJ2-1; v_gene: TRBV25-1; CDR3aa: CASSERLLAGANNEQFF
j_gene: TRBJ2-1; v_gene: TRBV11-2; CDR3aa: CASSPGTAEQFF
j_gene: TRBJ2-1; v_gene: TRBV29-1; CDR3aa: CSVPGQGSYNEQFF
j_gene: TRBJ2-2; v_gene: TRBV30; CDR3aa: CACPRGDDTGELFF
j_gene: TRBJ1-1; v_gene: TRBV27; CDR3aa: CASSPDRGYTEAFF
j_gene: TRBJ1-3; v_gene: TRBV30; CDR3aa: CAWGRSSGNTIYF
j_gene: TRBJ2-7; v_gene: TRBV7-9; CDR3aa: CASSLGGEASYEQYF
j_gene: TRBJ1-6; v_gene: TRBV7-2; CDR3aa: CASSYNSPLHF
j_gene: TRBJ2-6; v_gene: TRBV15; CDR3aa: CATSRLGGFEANVLTF
j_gene: TRBJ2-7; v_gene: TRBV30; CDR3aa: CARSTPGQGVHEQYF
j_gene: TRBJ2-3; v_gene: TRBV2; CDR3aa: CASTRTSGADTQYF
j_gene: TRBJ1-6; v_gene: TRBV14; CDR3aa: CASSQDRERLSPLHF
j_gene: TRBJ1-5; v_gene: TRBV29-1; CDR3aa: CSVILQQNQPQHF
j_gene: TRBJ1-1; v_gene: TRBV7-2; CDR3aa: CASSLRDIRYTEAFF
j_gene: TRBJ1-2; v_gene: TRBV18; CDR3aa: CASSPGDRHYGYTF
j_gene: TRBJ2-3; v_gene: TRBV29-1; CDR3aa: CSVHYMDASSTDTQYF
j_gene: TRBJ1-2; v_gene: TRBV7-9; CDR3aa: CASTTWGDNYGYTF
j_gene: TRBJ2-1; v_gene: TRBV27; CDR3aa: CASRAGTGSYNEQFF
j_gene: TRBJ1-6; v_gene: TRBV7-3; CDR3aa: CASSSTGVSPLHF
j_gene: TRBJ2-7; v_gene: TRBV5-1; CDR3aa: CASTLTGVGYEQYF
j_gene: TRBJ1-2; v_gene: TRBV5-6; CDR3aa: CASSLGQEHFYGYTF
j_gene: TRBJ1-2; v_gene: TRBV7-2; CDR3aa: CASSSGQGGGYTF
j_gene: TRBJ1-1; v_gene: TRBV30; CDR3aa: CAWRMDAEAFF
j_gene: TRBJ1-6; v_gene: TRBV18; CDR3aa: CASSPQGADSPLHF
j_gene: TRBJ1-2; v_gene: TRBV7-9; CDR3aa: CASSPQTVFYGYTF
j_gene: TRBJ2-5; v_gene: TRBV5-6; CDR3aa: CASSRRETQYF
j_gene: TRBJ1-1; v_gene: TRBV13; CDR3aa: CASSLGLGRDAFF
j_gene: TRBJ1-4; v_gene: TRBV10-3; CDR3aa: CAISKGHNEKLFF
j_gene: TRBJ1-1; v_gene: TRBV30; CDR3aa: CAWSYSMNTEAFF
j_gene: TRBJ2-6; v_gene: TRBV5-1; CDR3aa: CASSYKPARDGANVLTF
j_gene: TRBJ2-5; v_gene: TRBV10-3; CDR3aa: CAIRATGLGETQYF
j_gene: TRBJ2-7; v_gene: TRBV5-1; CDR3aa: CASSLAGTGSSYEQYF
j_gene: TRBJ1-2; v_gene: TRBV20-1; CDR3aa: CSALSRGSYTF
j_gene: TRBJ1-2; v_gene: TRBV15; CDR3aa: CATSRGTGYGYTF
j_gene: TRBJ2-7; v_gene: TRBV2; CDR3aa: CASSPKDYEQYF
j_gene: TRBJ2-7; v_gene: TRBV5-6; CDR3aa: CASSLVERSGYEQYF
j_gene: TRBJ1-1; v_gene: TRBV30; CDR3aa: CAWRPRGQGNTEAFF
j_gene: TRBJ2-1; v_gene: TRBV25-1; CDR3aa: CASSQTRAEQFF
j_gene: TRBJ1-2; v_gene: TRBV25-1; CDR3aa: CASSEYPGRAGYTF
j_gene: TRBJ2-3; v_gene: TRBV30; CDR3aa: CAWSPLTSASTDTQYF
j_gene: TRBJ2-2; v_gene: TRBV11-2; CDR3aa: CASSFDPRGELFF
j_gene: TRBJ1-3; v_gene: TRBV4-1; CDR3aa: CASSLQGLGNTIYF
j_gene: TRBJ2-5; v_gene: TRBV5-1; CDR3aa: CASSSEGRMGETQYF
j_gene: TRBJ1-6; v_gene: TRBV30; CDR3aa: CAWSIQGNSPLHF
j_gene: TRBJ1-2; v_gene: TRBV5-4; CDR3aa: CASSSDRDGYTF
j_gene: TRBJ2-2; v_gene: TRBV9; CDR3aa: CASSVSLGGTGELFF
j_gene: TRBJ2-7; v_gene: TRBV7-2; CDR3aa: CASSFRARPYEQYF
j_gene: TRBJ1-2; v_gene: TRBV7-8; CDR3aa: CASSSGQLYGYTF
j_gene: TRBJ1-4; v_gene: TRBV7-8; CDR3aa: CASSARGGLNEKLFF
j_gene: TRBJ2-6; v_gene: TRBV5-1; CDR3aa: CASSSGRQGVNVLTF
j_gene: TRBJ2-7; v_gene: TRBV14; CDR3aa: CASSGTGGKGYEQYF